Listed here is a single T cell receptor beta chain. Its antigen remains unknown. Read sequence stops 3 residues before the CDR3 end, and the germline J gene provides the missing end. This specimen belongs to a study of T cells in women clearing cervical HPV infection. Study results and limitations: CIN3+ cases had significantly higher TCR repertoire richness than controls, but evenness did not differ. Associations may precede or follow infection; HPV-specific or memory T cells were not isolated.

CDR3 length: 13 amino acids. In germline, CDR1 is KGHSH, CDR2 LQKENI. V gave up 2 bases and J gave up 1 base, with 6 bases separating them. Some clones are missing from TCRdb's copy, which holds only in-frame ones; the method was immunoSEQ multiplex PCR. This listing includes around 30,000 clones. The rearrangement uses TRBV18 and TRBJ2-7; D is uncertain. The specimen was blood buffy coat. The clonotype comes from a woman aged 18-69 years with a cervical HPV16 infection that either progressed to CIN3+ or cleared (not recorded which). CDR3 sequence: CASSPGTSYEQYF. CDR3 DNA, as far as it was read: TGTGCCAGCTCACCAGGTACATCCTACGAG. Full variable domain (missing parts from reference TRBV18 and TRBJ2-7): NAGVMQNPRHLVRRRGQEARLRCSPMKGHSHVYWYRQLPEEGLKFMVYLQKENIIDESGMPKERFSAEFPKEGPSILRIQQVVRGDSAAYFCASSPGTSYEQYFGPGTRLTVT.